This passage covers 28 T cell receptor beta chains from one sample sequenced in a study of OX40 agonist ivuxolimab in advanced cancers. Only in-frame clones appear in the TCRdb table, and some are missing; sequencing was by immunoSEQ multiplex PCR. Among roughly 62,000 clones, 85% were seen once, and the ten largest hold just under 4%. Sequencing was performed on CD4+ or CD8+ T cells sorted from blood, taken in a trial of the OX40 agonist ivuxolimab. These receptors all stem from an adult with an advanced solid tumor such as melanoma, head and neck, liver or kidney cancer.

This clone was counted only a few times. The chain has TRBV2 and TRBJ2-1; 10 bases are shared with TRBD2. The germline V gene has CDR1 SNHLY and CDR2 FYNNEI. CDR3 size: 15 residues. V dropped 6 bases and J dropped 7; count of bases not matched to a gene: 9. The DNA for the CDR3 is TGTGCCAGCAGCGAGCGGGGGGGCCTGGGTAATGAGCAGTTCTTC. Protein: CASSERGGLGNEQFF.

This chain links TRBV13 with TRBJ2-1, with 10 bases identical to TRBD2. The junction had 16 bases not matched to a gene; V was cut back by 2 bases and J by 6 bases. The length of the CDR3 is 19 residues. Germline V CDR1 and CDR2: PRHDT, FYEKMQ (reference sequence). The CDR3 region has the DNA TGTGCCAGCAGCTTAAACGGTCCTCTAGCGGGGGAGGCCGTCAATGAGCAGTTCTTC. It is translated as CASSLNGPLAGEAVNEQFF.

This clone was picked up a small number of times. The rearrangement joins TRBV2 to TRBJ1-1; 7 positions agree with TRBD1. The V gene end was trimmed by 4 bases and the J gene end by 1 base; junction bases not matched to a gene: 6. Germline CDR1 is SNHLY and CDR2 is FYNNEI. There are 15 residues in the CDR3. The CDR3 region has the DNA TGTGCCAGCAGTGCAGGGACAGTGAGGAACACTGAAGCTTTCTTT. Amino acids: CASSAGTVRNTEAFF.

The chain joins TRBV5-1 to TRBJ1-2, with D tentatively TRBD1 (5 bases). Germline V gene sequence: CDR1 SGHRS, CDR2 YFSETQ. Trimming cost V 0 bases and J 4 bases, with 13 bases left between them. This CDR3 has 15 amino acids. The CDR3 DNA reads as TGCGCCAGCAGCTTGGAGACGGCGGGGGGCTATGGCTACACCTTC. Translated, it gives CASSLETAGGYGYTF.

V and J are TRBV7-2 and TRBJ1-4; a weak D match, TRBD1 (6 bases). V was cut by 5 bases and J by 0 bases, with 10 bases left in between. Germline values: CDR1 SGHTA, CDR2 FQGNSA. This CDR3 contains 15 residues. The CDR3 region has the DNA TGTGCCAGCAGCCTTTACAGGGCAACTAATGAAAAACTGTTTTTT. This codes for CASSLYRATNEKLFF.

This clone was picked up one time. The chain recombines TRBV6-1 with TRBJ1-5; the D gene is possibly TRBD1 (5 bases). V lost 0 bases and J lost 2, with 14 bases in between. The germline V gene encodes CDR1 MNHNS and CDR2 SASEGT. The CDR3 runs to 17 residues. CDR3 region: CASSEAKLGVGNQPQHF. In DNA form, the CDR3 reads TGTGCCAGCAGTGAAGCAAAATTAGGGGTCGGCAATCAGCCCCAGCATTTT.

This chain connects TRBV6-1 to TRBJ1-5; D not certain. Deletions cut 2 bases from V and 7 bases from J, with 9 bases between. The CDR3 is 13 amino acids. Per the germline V gene, CDR1 is MNHNS and CDR2 is SASEGT. This CDR3 reads CASSERGGQPQHF. The DNA for the CDR3 is TGTGCCAGCAGTGAACGGGGAGGGCAGCCCCAGCATTTT.

The V and J genes are TRBV15 and TRBJ2-5; D is undetermined. The CDR3 covers 14 residues. The germline CDR1 and CDR2 sequences are LNHNV and YYDKDF (reference sequence). The V and J ends lost 1 base and 3 bases respectively, with 9 bases between them. The CDR3 DNA is TGTGCCACCAGCAGAGCCGTGCATAAAGAGACCCAGTACTTC. This translates into CATSRAVHKETQYF.

This chain joins TRBV11-2 and TRBJ2-1; 13 nucleotides line up with TRBD2. Germline assignment: CDR1 SGHAT and CDR2 FQNNGV. The CDR3 runs to 18 residues. The trim removed 4 bases at V and 7 bases at J, leaving 13 bases unmatched. The CDR3 coding sequence is TGTGCCAGCAGCTCTGGGACTAGCGGGACTGACTGGCGGAATGAGCAGTTCTTC. Translation: CASSSGTSGTDWRNEQFF.

This clone was found a few times. The chain links TRBV13 to TRBJ1-2; D uncertain. The CDR3 loop spans 13 amino acids. Trimming cost V 0 bases and J 6 bases, with 8 bases left between them. CDR1 PRHDT and CDR2 FYEKMQ come from the germline V gene (reference sequence). The CDR3 sequence: CASSLGEVHGYTF. The CDR3, as DNA: TGTGCCAGCAGCTTAGGGGAGGTTCATGGCTACACCTTC.

This sequence joins TRBV18 and TRBJ1-1; TRBD1 might be the D (6 bases). This CDR3 is 15 amino acids long. From germline, CDR1 is KGHSH and CDR2 LQKENI. Trimming removed 3 bases from V and 1 base from J, with 12 bases in between. The CDR3 protein is CASSPSNRENTEAFF. Here the CDR3 DNA reads TGTGCCAGCTCACCTTCGAACAGGGAGAACACTGAAGCTTTCTTT. Variable domain in full (rest from reference TRBV18 and TRBJ1-1): NAGVMQNPRHLVRRRGQEARLRCSPMKGHSHVYWYRQLPEEGLKFMVYLQKENIIDESGMPKERFSAEFPKEGPSILRIQQVVRGDSAAYFCASSPSNRENTEAFFGQGTRLTVV.

The chain joins TRBV4-2 to TRBJ2-7; D gene unclear. The CDR3 length is 18 residues. Looked up from germline, CDR1 is LGHNA and CDR2 is YNFKEQ. V shed 1 base and J shed 0 bases, with 19 bases lying between them. CDR3 nucleotide sequence: TGTGCCAGCAGCCAAGTTCCCGGTGCAGGACGGCACTCCTACGAGCAGTACTTC. Amino acid sequence: CASSQVPGAGRHSYEQYF.

This clone appeared once. The V gene is TRBV19, the J gene TRBJ2-7; 12 nucleotides align to TRBD1. The trim removed 3 bases at V and 7 bases at J, leaving 10 bases unmatched. Germline CDR1 LNHDA, CDR2 SQIVND (reference sequence). The CDR3 consists of 16 residues. The CDR3 sequence is CASSMPLGQGAGEQYF. The CDR3 bases are TGTGCCAGTAGTATGCCCCTGGGACAGGGGGCGGGGGAGCAGTACTTC.

The J gene is TRBJ2-1, the V gene TRBV18, with D perhaps matching TRBD2 (6 bases). Germline V lookup: CDR1 KGHSH, CDR2 LQKENI. This CDR3 is built from 16 residues. V gave up 2 bases and J gave up 6 bases, with 17 bases separating them. The CDR3 reads CASSPNPPTRSNEQFF. The CDR3 nucleotides are TGTGCCAGCTCACCAAACCCCCCGACTAGAAGCAATGAGCAGTTCTTC.

V is TRBV7-6 and J is TRBJ2-3, with D uncertain. The CDR3 contains 13 residues. Germline values: CDR1 SGHVS, CDR2 FNYEAQ. V was cut by 5 bases and J by 1 base, with 7 bases left in between. The DNA for the CDR3 is TGTGCCAGCAGCCCAGGAGGCACAGATACGCAGTATTTT. It encodes CASSPGGTDTQYF.

The rearrangement links TRBV7-2 to TRBJ1-5; TRBD1 matches 9 bases. CDR1 and CDR2 from the germline V gene are SGHTA and FQGNSA. The CDR3 runs to 14 residues. V was clipped by 3 bases and J by 10 bases; unmatched bases: 7. DNA of the CDR3: TGTGCCAGCAGCTTGCCGGGACAGGGCAGCCCCCAGCATTTT. It yields the protein CASSLPGQGSPQHF.

This chain connects TRBV9 to TRBJ2-3; 8 nucleotides align to TRBD2. Germline assignment: CDR1 SGDLS and CDR2 YYNGEE. V dropped 4 bases and J dropped 6; count of bases not matched to a gene: 10. The CDR3 spans 15 residues. The DNA for the CDR3 is TGTGCCAGCAGCTACCGGACTAGCTCCCTCGATACGCAGTATTTT. It yields the protein CASSYRTSSLDTQYF.

The CDR3 nucleotides are TGTGCCAGCTCACCATTCCCCCCTAGCACAGATACGCAGTATTTT. Translating it yields CASSPFPPSTDTQYF. The chain is built from TRBV18 and TRBJ2-3; D unclear. The V and J ends lost 2 bases and 0 bases respectively, with 9 bases between them. CDR3 length: 15 amino acids. Per the germline V gene, CDR1 is KGHSH and CDR2 is LQKENI.

V and J are TRBV29-1 and TRBJ2-5, with D perhaps given as TRBD1 or TRBD2 (5 bases each). The CDR3 covers 13 residues. Per the germline V gene, CDR1 is SQVTM and CDR2 is ANQGSEA. The germline V and J ends were trimmed by 3 bases and 3 bases, with 11 bases remaining between them. The CDR3 protein is CSVDRDPKETQYF. The CDR3 bases are TGCAGCGTTGACCGGGACCCTAAAGAGACCCAGTACTTC.

The chain combines TRBV7-9 with TRBJ1-1; 7 nucleotides match TRBD1. The CDR3 runs to 14 residues. Germline trimming cut 4 bases from V and 4 bases from J; bases unmatched to any gene: 6. CDR1 SEHNR and CDR2 FQNEAQ come from the germline V gene (reference sequence). CDR3 bases: TGTGCCAGCAGCTACAGGGGAGGGAGCACTGAAGCTTTCTTT. Translation gives CASSYRGGSTEAFF.

The genes are TRBV5-6 and TRBJ2-7; no definite D call. Germline CDR1 SGHDT, CDR2 YYEEEE. V was clipped by 4 bases and J by 2 bases, with 13 bases between them. CDR3 length: 14 amino acids. For the CDR3, the DNA is TGTGCCAGCAGCGGCTGGGGTCTAGCCTACGAGCAGTACTTC. Its translation is CASSGWGLAYEQYF.

V is TRBV5-6 and J is TRBJ2-1, with 8 bases identical to TRBD1. The V segment lost 3 bases and the J segment 10 bases; nucleotides outside the gene matches: 9. The CDR3 runs 14 residues. The germline gives CDR1 SGHDT, CDR2 YYEEEE. The CDR3 DNA reads TGTGCCAGCAGCTCCGGGACCAGACAGGGGGAGCAGTTCTTC. As protein: CASSSGTRQGEQFF.

The rearrangement joins TRBV5-1 to TRBJ2-3; D is uncertain. This CDR3 contains 15 residues. Trimming stripped 0 bases from V and 0 bases from J, with 8 bases between. From germline, CDR1 is SGHRS and CDR2 YFSETQ. The CDR3 here is CASSLVGDSTDTQYF. The CDR3 region has the DNA TGCGCCAGCAGCTTGGTAGGAGATAGCACAGATACGCAGTATTTT. Full variable domain (missing parts from reference TRBV5-1 and TRBJ2-3): KAGVTQTPRYLIKTRGQQVTLSCSPISGHRSVSWYQQTPGQGLQFLFEYFSETQRNKGNFPGRFSGRQFSNSRSEMNVSTLELGDSALYLCASSLVGDSTDTQYFGPGTRLTVL.

The chain is built from TRBV4-1 and TRBJ1-2; D gene ambiguous. The CDR3 runs to 16 residues. Germline CDR1 and CDR2: MGHRA and YSYEKL. The V and J ends lost 1 base and 8 bases respectively, with 20 bases between them. The CDR3 loop is CASSQAAGSTRGGYTF. The CDR3 bases are TGCGCCAGCAGCCAAGCGGCGGGCAGTACACGCGGGGGCTACACCTTC.

The rearrangement uses TRBV11-3 and TRBJ1-4; a weak D match, TRBD1 (5 bases). The CDR3 consists of 15 residues. Deletions cut 5 bases from V and 2 bases from J, with 12 bases between. CDR1 is SGHNT, CDR2 YENEEA, per germline. The CDR3 nucleotides read TGTGCCAGCAGCGCCCGGGGCGGTACTAATGAAAAACTGTTTTTT. Encoded protein: CASSARGGTNEKLFF.

The rearrangement links TRBV29-1 to TRBJ1-1; the match to TRBD1 covers 8 bases. This CDR3 is 14 amino acids long. The germline gives CDR1 SQVTM, CDR2 ANQGSEA. J lost 4 bases, V lost 1 base, and 5 bases had no gene match. CDR3 coding DNA: TGCAGCGTTGAAGCGACAGGGGTGGGCACTGAAGCTTTCTTT. Amino acid sequence: CSVEATGVGTEAFF.

This clone has just a few counts. The V gene is TRBV10-1, the J gene TRBJ1-3; no firm D call. V lost 5 bases and J lost 4, with 9 bases in between. This CDR3 has 13 residues. Germline V lookup: CDR1 WNHNN, CDR2 SYGVQD (reference sequence). CDR3 DNA sequence: TGCGCCAGCAGTCCTGACATAGGAAACACCATATATTTT. As protein: CASSPDIGNTIYF.

The V and J genes are TRBV7-9 and TRBJ2-7; D perhaps matches TRBD1 (6 bases). V dropped 4 bases and J dropped 4 bases, with 14 bases sitting between them. The CDR3 consists of 14 residues. In germline, CDR1 is SEHNR, CDR2 FQNEAQ (reference sequence). This CDR3 is CASSSGQRPYEQYF. The CDR3 DNA follows: TGTGCCAGCAGCTCAGGACAGAGGCCTTACGAGCAGTACTTC.